This T cell receptor (beta chain) was sequenced for a study of tumor-infiltrating lymphocytes in primary liver carcinoma. In the study overall: Donors had hepatocellular carcinoma or combined HCC and intrahepatic cholangiocarcinoma. Each sample had roughly 3.5 to 7.5 million productive TCRbeta reads regardless of tissue type.

Starting material for RNA and DNA co-extraction consisted of about 20-30 mg of unsorted bulk tissue. Notes on this clonotype: The antigen is undetermined. The junction departs from the called germline gene at one end, perhaps through a read error.

TCR beta cDNA was prepared out of about 530 ng total RNA by means of a constant-region primer. Slightly modified ARM-PCR, run as three nested multiplex PCR rounds, produced the TCR beta libraries. Investigators reported that the first two PCR rounds, at about 11 cycles each, used TRBV1-TRBV30 forward primers with a C-beta reverse primer. Each CDR3 protein gets one entry after TCRdb re-called the multiplex PCR reads with MiXCR. This table holds 45,000 to 65,000 distinct CDR3 sequences, around 73% found once. Study-level findings and limits: Lesser overlap characterized tumor-adjacent and tumor-blood pairs relative to tumor region pairs.

The CDR3 is made up of 14 amino acids. CDR1 and CDR2 from the germline V gene are KGHDR and SFDVKD. The sequence came from a man in his forties or fifties with primary liver carcinoma and hepatitis B virus infection. Sequencing was done on a sample of liver tumor tissue from sampling region 5. Subset described: tumor region T5, tumor centre. The chain carries TRBV24-1 and TRBJ2-1; maybe TRBD1 (5 bases). This CDR3 is CATNAGQGRNEQFF. The CDR3 nucleotides are TGTGCGACCAATGCCGGGCAGGGTAGGAATGAGCAGTTCTTC.